These 25 T cell receptor beta chains were sequenced from one sample in a study of cytomegalovirus exposure and HLA in healthy donors. It was with 60 Vbeta and 13 Jbeta primers that the PCR ran. Method: immunoSEQ multiplex PCR; TCRdb's copy keeps in-frame clones and lacks some. The sample records about 180,000 clones, around 79% being singletons. What was sequenced was PBMCs. The source is a woman between 40 and 50 years old in good health and CMV-seronegative.

The chain joins TRBV7-2 to TRBJ2-1; TRBD1 might be the D (6 bases). The V gene's germline CDR1 is SGHTA and CDR2 FQGNSA. CDR3 size: 15 residues. Trimming left V 3 bases short and J 6 bases short, with 15 bases between. The CDR3 region has the DNA TGTGCCAGCAGCTTTTCCGGGACACAGGCCAATGAGCAGTTCTTC. Its protein product is CASSFSGTQANEQFF.

This clone was detected only a few times. This rearrangement joins TRBV27 to TRBJ1-5; D ambiguous. Per germline, CDR1 MNHEY and CDR2 SMNVEV (reference sequence). This CDR3 has 13 residues. V was clipped by 6 bases and J by 3 bases, with 9 bases between them. CDR3 nucleotides: TGTGCCAGCAGGTCCGGGGTCAATCAGCCCCAGCATTTT. It yields the protein CASRSGVNQPQHF.

This clone showed up just once. This chain uses TRBV11-2 with TRBJ2-3; the match to TRBD2 covers 7 bases. After removal of 1 base from V and 5 bases from J, the junction contained 9 bases not matched to a gene. Per germline, CDR1 SGHAT and CDR2 FQNNGV. CDR3 length equals 16 residues. Here the CDR3 DNA reads TGTGCCAGCAGCTTAGTCGGGGGGACTACGCGAGATACGCAGTATTTT. This sequence encodes CASSLVGGTTRDTQYF.

The V and J genes are TRBV5-6 and TRBJ2-5; 7 bases line up with TRBD1. V shed 4 bases and J 2 bases; nucleotides not matched to a gene: 2. CDR1 and CDR2 (germline): SGHDT, YYEEEE. The CDR3 is 13 residues long. In nucleotides, the CDR3 is TGTGCCAGCAGCCTGGGACAGCAAGAGACCCAGTACTTC. Its protein product is CASSLGQQETQYF.

The chain carries TRBV9 and TRBJ2-5; the D gene is possibly TRBD2 (6 bases). The CDR3 has 16 amino acids. Germline V CDR1 and CDR2: SGDLS, YYNGEE. Trimming shortened V by 3 bases and J by 5 bases, and 20 bases separated the two germline ends. The CDR3 is CASSASPHGGRETQYF. DNA of the CDR3: TGTGCCAGCAGCGCGTCCCCCCACGGAGGGCGGGAGACCCAGTACTTC.

The CDR3 region is CASSEAGISSEQFF. The CDR3 DNA reads as TGTGCCAGCAGTGAGGCGGGGATATCAAGCGAGCAGTTCTTC. The J gene is TRBJ2-1, the V gene TRBV2, with D possibly matching TRBD2 (6 bases). The V gene's germline CDR1 is SNHLY and CDR2 FYNNEI. CDR3 size: 14 residues. The V end was cut by 3 bases, the J end by 10 bases, with 16 bases between.

V is TRBV4-2 and J is TRBJ2-1; weak D call: TRBD2 (5 bases). The CDR3 is 15 residues long. The germline CDR1 and CDR2 sequences are LGHNA and YNFKEQ. V was pared by 1 base and J by 6 bases, with 13 bases between. The CDR3 loop reads CASSQGLMAGNEQFF. The CDR3 region has the DNA TGTGCCAGCAGCCAAGGACTAATGGCGGGCAATGAGCAGTTCTTC.

The chain has TRBV28 and TRBJ1-2; D may be TRBD1 (6 bases). CDR1 MDHEN and CDR2 SYDVKM come from the germline V gene. V was cut by 8 bases and J by 6 bases, with 22 bases left in between. The CDR3 has 15 residues. The CDR3 nucleotides are TGTGCCAGCCGCACGGGCGGGGGCGTCCCAAATGGCTACACCTTC. Translation: CASRTGGGVPNGYTF.

The genes are TRBV6-6 and TRBJ1-5; D remains unclear. Trimming took 7 bases from V and 4 from J, leaving 14 bases between them. The CDR3 is 14 residues long. The V gene's germline CDR1 is MNHNY and CDR2 SVGAGI (reference sequence). The CDR3 sequence: CASNNFRINQPQHF. The DNA of the CDR3 is TGTGCCAGCAACAACTTCAGGATAAATCAGCCCCAGCATTTT.

CDR3 coding DNA: TGTGCCAGCAGTGAACCAGGAATTTCTCTCAATCAGCCCCAGCATTTT. Translated: CASSEPGISLNQPQHF. This chain uses TRBV6-1 with TRBJ1-5; D is unclear. CDR1 and CDR2 from the germline V gene are MNHNS and SASEGT. Trimming stripped 2 bases from V and 3 bases from J, with 14 bases between. CDR3 size: 16 residues.

DNA of the CDR3: TGTGCCAGCAGACTGGACAGGGGAAGCAATCAGCCCCAGCATTTT. Protein: CASRLDRGSNQPQHF. The chain employs TRBV6-1 and TRBJ1-5; TRBD1 aligns across 9 bases. The CDR3 is 15 residues long. From germline, CDR1 is MNHNS and CDR2 SASEGT. The ends lost 6 bases at V and 1 base at J; junction bases unmatched: 4.

Concerning this clone: The junction shows a germline mismatch at one end, possibly a read error. The chain links TRBV2 to TRBJ2-3, with 12 bases matching TRBD2. The germline CDR1 and CDR2 sequences are SNHLY and FYNNEI. This CDR3 comprises 14 residues. CDR3 sequence: CASSEAEGLAGSPF. CDR3 bases: TGTGCCAGCAGTGAAGCGGAGGGACTAGCGGGTAGCCCTTTT.

Concerning this clone itself: Compared with germline, one end of the junction differs, possibly owing to a read error. V usage is TRBV7-9 and J usage is TRBJ2-3; D possibly corresponds to TRBD2 (6 bases). This CDR3 has 16 amino acids. The V gene's germline CDR1 is SEHNR and CDR2 FQNEAQ (reference sequence). The CDR3 sequence: CSSSPHSRRGTDTQYF. Written as DNA, the CDR3 is TGTTCCAGCAGCCCCCATAGCCGGAGGGGCACAGATACGCAGTATTTT.

This clone has only one observation. This chain links TRBV2 with TRBJ2-1; perhaps TRBD2 as D (7 bases). This CDR3 is 15 amino acids long. Germline CDR1 and CDR2: SNHLY and FYNNEI. V lost 6 bases to trimming and J lost 5 bases, with 17 bases between them. CDR3 sequence (DNA): TGTGCCAGCAGGTTGGGGGGGGGCCCCCACAATGAGCAGTTCTTC. It codes for CASRLGGGPHNEQFF.

CDR3: CASSLAENTGELFF. CDR3 nucleotide sequence: TGTGCCAGCAGTCTAGCGGAGAACACCGGGGAGCTGTTTTTT. This sequence joins TRBV7-9 and TRBJ2-2; 7 bases align to TRBD2. The CDR3 has 14 residues. Germline V gene sequence: CDR1 SEHNR, CDR2 FQNEAQ (reference sequence). V dropped 6 bases and J dropped 1; count of bases not matched to a gene: 2.

This clone was counted a single time. The rearrangement joins TRBV18 to TRBJ2-3; D might be TRBD1 (5 bases). The CDR3 sequence is 12 residues long. V gave up 2 bases and J gave up 6 bases, with 6 bases separating them. Germline values: CDR1 KGHSH, CDR2 LQKENI. The CDR3, as DNA: TGTGCCAGCTCACCAAAGGGGGATACGCAGTATTTT. It is translated as CASSPKGDTQYF.

The chain combines TRBV5-1 with TRBJ1-3, with D perhaps TRBD1 (5 bases). This CDR3 is 19 amino acids long. Trimming took off 4 bases at V and 4 bases at J, with 27 bases between the two ends. CDR1 and CDR2 from the germline V gene are SGHRS and YFSETQ. The CDR3: CASSIAGRSTPGLGNTIYF. CDR3 bases: TGCGCCAGCAGCATAGCAGGGCGCTCGACTCCTGGACTAGGAAACACCATATATTTT.

The rearrangement joins TRBV6-5 to TRBJ2-7, with a possible D match to TRBD2 (5 bases). V was clipped by 2 bases and J by 3 bases, with 8 bases between them. The CDR3 covers 13 residues. The germline CDR1 and CDR2 sequences are MNHEY and SVGAGI. DNA of the CDR3: TGTGCCAGCAGTTACAGGGAGTACTACGAGCAGTACTTC. Protein product: CASSYREYYEQYF.

The chain recombines TRBV5-5 with TRBJ2-5; 8 bases map to TRBD1. Germline V gene lookup returns CDR1 SGHKS and CDR2 YYEKEE (reference sequence). CDR3 length equals 15 residues. J was trimmed by 0 bases and V by 4 bases; bases with no gene match: 5. In DNA, the CDR3 is TGTGCCAGCAGCAAGGACAGGGAGGACCAAGAGACCCAGTACTTC. It specifies CASSKDREDQETQYF.

Details on this clone: Other DNA sequences in this specimen translate into the identical CDR3. The rearrangement joins TRBV9 to TRBJ2-5; 7 bases map to TRBD2. This CDR3 comprises 16 residues. V lost 4 bases and J lost 4; bases outside the gene matches: 13. Germline V gene sequence: CDR1 SGDLS, CDR2 YYNGEE. The chain's CDR3 is CASSILGAGERETQYF. The CDR3 DNA is TGTGCCAGCAGCATCCTGGGCGCGGGAGAGAGAGAGACCCAGTACTTC.

The chain joins TRBV6-5 to TRBJ2-7; D perhaps matches TRBD2 (6 bases). V was cut by 2 bases and J by 2 bases, with 10 bases left in between. Germline V CDR1 and CDR2: MNHEY, SVGAGI. The CDR3 extends over 14 amino acids. CDR3 DNA: TGTGCCAGCAGTTACGGGGGGACCACCTACGAGCAGTACTTC. This encodes CASSYGGTTYEQYF.

V is TRBV27 and J is TRBJ2-7; TRBD2 aligns across 11 bases. This CDR3 spans 17 amino acids. The germline V gene has CDR1 MNHEY and CDR2 SMNVEV (reference sequence). V dropped 6 bases and J dropped 0; count of bases not matched to a gene: 10. The CDR3 coding sequence is TGTGCCAGCAGCCCGGGACTAGCGGCTGGAAGCTCCTACGAGCAGTACTTC. This sequence encodes CASSPGLAAGSSYEQYF.

This chain links TRBV15 with TRBJ2-5, with 7 bases matching TRBD2. From germline, CDR1 is LNHNV and CDR2 YYDKDF (reference sequence). The CDR3 totals 16 residues. V shed 5 bases, J shed 2 bases, and the junction held 11 bases outside the gene matches. The CDR3, as DNA: TGTGCCACCAGCCCCCGAGCGGGGATCGGACAAGAGACCCAGTACTTC. This encodes CATSPRAGIGQETQYF. Filled out from reference TRBV15 and TRBJ2-5, the complete variable domain reads DAMVIQNPRYQVTQFGKPVTLSCSQTLNHNVMYWYQQKSSQAPKLLFHYYDKDFNNEADTPDNFQSRRPNTSFCFLDIRSPGLGDTAMYLCATSPRAGIGQETQYFGPGTRLLVL.

The V and J genes are TRBV7-9 and TRBJ1-1; D perhaps matches TRBD1 (6 bases). The CDR3 covers 14 residues. The V end lost 5 bases, the J end lost 0 bases, and 10 bases lay between the germline ends. Germline V lookup: CDR1 SEHNR, CDR2 FQNEAQ (reference sequence). Here the CDR3 DNA reads TGTGCCAGCAGCCCACAGGGACTGAACACTGAAGCTTTCTTT. Its protein is CASSPQGLNTEAFF.

The V call is TRBV5-1, the J call TRBJ2-3, with 16 nucleotides matching TRBD2. With 4 bases clipped from V and 0 bases from J, the junction kept 2 bases outside the gene matches. This CDR3 comprises 17 residues. Looked up from germline, CDR1 is SGHRS and CDR2 is YFSETQ. CDR3 sequence reads: CASSGTSGGASTDTQYF. For the CDR3, the DNA is TGCGCCAGCAGCGGGACTAGCGGGGGGGCTAGCACAGATACGCAGTATTTT.